The present T cell receptor beta chain was sequenced within a study of blood T cell repertoires in COVID-19. Background on the study: Acute and convalescent COVID-19 specimens originated in the United States, Italy and Spain.

Germline V gene sequence: CDR1 MDHEN, CDR2 SYDVKM. The CDR3 runs to 15 residues. V lost 8 bases, J lost 3 bases, and 14 bases lay in between. Data came from immunoSEQ multiplex PCR; TCRdb stores just in-frame clones and leaves some out. The table includes 81,000 or so clones, approximately 89% detected once. The TCR comes from a man aged 65 to 79 with active or convalescent COVID-19. The material sequenced was peripheral blood. The chain joins TRBV28 to TRBJ1-6; D may be TRBD1 (5 bases). CDR3 nucleotide sequence: TGTGCCAGCTCGGCAGGGAACCTCTATAATTCACCCCTCCACTTT. This gives the protein CASSAGNLYNSPLHF.